This T cell receptor beta chain was identified in a study of blood T cells in healthy people across ages. The second PCR ran 7 to 11 cycles with a sample-barcoded 5' primer and J-beta primers. MiXCR was run by TCRdb on the 5' RACE reads, yielding one entry per CDR3 protein. The data show more than 800,000 distinct CDR3 sequences, with roughly 45% seen just once and under 20% held by the top ten. The sample holds a few counts of this clonotype. The V and J ends lost 2 bases and 4 bases respectively, with 13 bases between them. Germline assignment: CDR1 MDHEN and CDR2 SYDVKM. The CDR3 is made up of 15 amino acids.

This chain connects TRBV28 to TRBJ2-3; possible D gene TRBD2, 6 bases. This TCR was recovered from a woman aged 60-75 years in good health. Input material: blood. CDR3 DNA: TGTGCCAGCAGTTTAGTCGGGAGACTGGCAGATACGCAGTATTTT. It encodes CASSLVGRLADTQYF.